This T cell receptor beta chain was identified in a study of blood T cell repertoires in COVID-19. Germline trimming cut 6 bases from V and 7 bases from J; bases unmatched to any gene: 16. Germline V gene lookup returns CDR1 KGHDR and CDR2 SFDVKD. The CDR3 length is 18 residues. Authors' data handling: How many nucleated cells were present was estimated from reference gene primer amplification. Generated by immunoSEQ multiplex PCR, the TCRdb table keeps only in-frame clones and is missing some. The V and J calls and the clone size are those of that table, but D and trimming were determined from the DNA. The data hold about 210,000 clones, with almost 85% observed a single time.

This clonotype originated in a woman between 40 and 50 years old with acute or convalescent COVID-19. The specimen sequenced was peripheral blood. The chain is built from TRBV24-1 and TRBJ2-2; the match to TRBD2 covers 10 bases. The CDR3 DNA follows: TGTGCCACCAGTTATGGAGTTCCGAGCGGGAGGGATCGCGGGGAGCTGTTTTTT. Translation gives CATSYGVPSGRDRGELFF.